This passage covers 23 T cell receptor beta chains from one sample sequenced in a study of T cell responses to AZD1222 COVID-19 vaccine. Assay: immunoSEQ multiplex PCR; the TCRdb copy retains only in-frame clones and omits some. There are tens of thousands of clones in the sample; roughly nine tenths occur only once, and about 28% lies in the top ten. The source material was peripheral blood, sampled 28 days after the second AZD1222 dose. Source of these receptors: an adult who received the AZD1222 COVID-19 vaccine.

The genes are TRBV12-3 or TRBV12-4 and TRBJ1-1; D is unresolved. Deletions cut 3 bases from V and 2 bases from J, with 7 bases between. There are 13 residues in the CDR3. CDR3 residues: CASSFSSNTEAFF. The CDR3 DNA reads as TGTGCCAGCAGTTTTAGTAGCAACACTGAAGCTTTCTTT.

The chain carries TRBV10-3 and TRBJ2-7; D is undetermined. This CDR3 is built from 11 residues. Trimming removed 10 bases at V and 3 bases at J, with 10 bases between. Germline V CDR1 and CDR2: ENHRY, SYGVKD. Here the CDR3 reads CATIGHYEQYF. As DNA, the CDR3 is TGTGCCACCATTGGTCACTACGAGCAGTACTTC.

The rearrangement links TRBV5-5 to TRBJ2-7; 9 bases match TRBD2. The CDR3 runs to 17 residues. Germline trimming cut 3 bases from V and 4 bases from J; bases unmatched to any gene: 14. Germline CDR1 SGHKS, CDR2 YYEKEE (reference sequence). The CDR3: CASSSPLAGKSIYEQYF. CDR3 in DNA: TGTGCCAGCAGCTCTCCCCTAGCGGGAAAGTCGATTTACGAGCAGTACTTC.

This clone has more than one count but fewer than ten. This chain uses TRBV19 with TRBJ2-7, with TRBD2 matching over 13 bases. V lost 3 bases to trimming and J lost 7 bases; unmatched junction nucleotides: 3. Germline CDR1 and CDR2: LNHDA and SQIVND (reference sequence). The CDR3 loop spans 14 amino acids. The CDR3 loop is CASSMVTSGREQYF. For the CDR3, the DNA is TGTGCCAGTAGTATGGTGACTAGCGGGAGGGAGCAGTACTTC.

CDR3 loop: CAWRSKDRIYEQYF. The CDR3 DNA reads TGTGCCTGGAGATCTAAAGACAGAATCTACGAGCAGTACTTC. The chain combines TRBV30 with TRBJ2-7, with a possible D match to TRBD1 (5 bases). Trimming cost V 3 bases and J 3 bases, with 15 bases left between them. CDR1 and CDR2 from the germline V gene are GTSNPN and SVGIG (reference sequence). The CDR3 is made up of 14 amino acids.

The chain joins TRBV28 to TRBJ2-4; D perhaps matches TRBD1 (5 bases). V was cut by 7 bases and J by 4 bases, with 23 bases left in between. The CDR3 runs to 17 residues. Germline-derived CDR1 and CDR2 are MDHEN and SYDVKM. DNA for the CDR3: TGTGCCAGCACCCCACGAAAAACAGGTTCAGGAAAAAACATTCAGTACTTC. It is translated as CASTPRKTGSGKNIQYF.

The chain recombines TRBV10-3 with TRBJ2-7, with D possibly TRBD1 on 6 matching bases. Germline values: CDR1 ENHRY, CDR2 SYGVKD. V lost 8 bases, J lost 7 bases, and 18 bases lay in between. The CDR3 contains 13 residues. CDR3 in amino acids: CAISDSPEGEQYF. The CDR3 DNA reads as TGTGCCATCTCGGACAGCCCCGAAGGGGAGCAGTACTTC.

V is TRBV11-2 and J is TRBJ1-2, with TRBD1 matching over 10 bases. Germline V CDR1 and CDR2: SGHAT, FQNNGV. V shed 6 bases, J shed 6 bases, and the junction held 7 bases outside the gene matches. CDR3 length: 14 amino acids. CDR3 sequence reads: CASRSAGTGDGYTF. The CDR3 nucleotides are TGTGCCAGCAGGTCAGCCGGGACAGGGGATGGCTACACCTTC.

The chain joins TRBV2 to TRBJ1-2, with D perhaps TRBD1 (5 bases). V lost 6 bases and J lost 4, with 12 bases in between. CDR1 is SNHLY and CDR2 is FYNNEI in the germline V gene. This CDR3 region has 13 residues. The CDR3 loop is CASSDDGGYGYTF. CDR3 nucleotide sequence: TGTGCCAGCAGCGACGACGGGGGCTATGGCTACACCTTC.

This chain uses TRBV7-9 with TRBJ2-7, with D perhaps given as TRBD1 or TRBD2 (5 bases each). CDR3 length: 14 amino acids. Germline loops: CDR1 SEHNR, CDR2 FQNEAQ (reference sequence). The germline V and J ends were trimmed by 5 bases and 4 bases, with 15 bases remaining between them. CDR3 bases: TGTGCCAGCAGCCCCTGGGCTGGGGGTTACGAGCAGTACTTC. It codes for CASSPWAGGYEQYF.

The chain employs TRBV7-9 and TRBJ1-1, with 8 bases identical to TRBD1. Germline CDR1 and CDR2: SEHNR and FQNEAQ (reference sequence). This CDR3 is built from 13 residues. The V segment lost 5 bases and the J segment 7 bases; nucleotides outside the gene matches: 6. CDR3 sequence (DNA): TGTGCCAGCAGCCCCACCGACAGGGGTGAAGCTTTCTTT. Protein sequence: CASSPTDRGEAFF.

This clone was observed a few times. The rearrangement joins TRBV19 to TRBJ2-4; the D gene is possibly TRBD1 (6 bases). Trimming left V 2 bases short and J 4 bases short, with 9 bases between. Germline CDR1 LNHDA, CDR2 SQIVND (reference sequence). This CDR3 is 14 amino acids long. DNA of the CDR3: TGTGCCAGTAGTATAAACAGGGTTAAAAACATTCAGTACTTC. The encoded protein is CASSINRVKNIQYF.

The rearrangement links TRBV5-1 to TRBJ2-1, with a possible D match to TRBD2 (5 bases). Germline V gives CDR1 SGHRS, CDR2 YFSETQ. Trimming shortened V by 4 bases and J by 12 bases, and 26 bases separated the two germline ends. The CDR3 is 16 amino acids. The chain's CDR3 is CASSLDGPRAARLQFF. The DNA for the CDR3 is TGCGCCAGCAGCCTGGACGGGCCCCGAGCGGCTCGACTGCAGTTCTTC.

The V and J genes are TRBV11-2 and TRBJ2-2; 7 positions match TRBD2. There are 16 residues in the CDR3. Germline CDR1 reads SGHAT; CDR2 reads FQNNGV. J was trimmed by 4 bases and V by 6 bases; bases with no gene match: 11. The CDR3 is CASRARENRLTGELFF. The CDR3, as DNA: TGTGCCAGCAGGGCGCGGGAGAACCGACTCACCGGGGAGCTGTTTTTT.

The chain combines TRBV28 with TRBJ1-5; D is undetermined. Deletions cut 7 bases from V and 9 bases from J, with 13 bases between. This CDR3 contains 12 residues. Germline CDR1 and CDR2: MDHEN and SYDVKM. In DNA form, the CDR3 reads TGTGCCAGCAAGGTTTTTCCGGGGCCCCAGCATTTT. It specifies CASKVFPGPQHF.

Turning to this clone: Sequence at one end of the junction differs from germline and may be a read error. The chain recombines TRBV19 with TRBJ1-2, with TRBD1 as a possible D gene (5 bases). Germline-derived CDR1 and CDR2 are LNHDA and SQIVND (reference sequence). The CDR3 spans 13 residues. The CDR3 coding sequence is TGTGCCAGTGCCGAGGGACCTAAATATGGCTACACCTTC. Translation gives CASAEGPKYGYTF.

CDR3 residues: CASAHRVIGSGANVLTF. Written as DNA, the CDR3 is TGTGCCAGCGCCCACCGGGTAATCGGGTCTGGGGCCAACGTCCTGACTTTC. The genes are TRBV5-4 and TRBJ2-6; D remains ambiguous. This CDR3 region has 17 residues. CDR1 SGHNT and CDR2 YYREEE come from the germline V gene (reference sequence). The germline V and J ends were trimmed by 7 bases and 1 base, with 18 bases remaining between them.

The chain couples TRBV12-3 or TRBV12-4 to TRBJ2-1; D is perhaps TRBD2 (6 bases). The ends were cut back, 3 bases at V and 10 bases at J, with 13 bases in the middle. This CDR3 has 13 residues. CDR3 sequence (DNA): TGTGCCAGCAGTTTCTCACGGGAGACCGAGCAGTTCTTC. It translates to CASSFSRETEQFF.

The chain uses TRBV19 and TRBJ2-5; 8 bases are a match to TRBD2. V gave up 5 bases and J gave up 0 bases; unmatched junction bases: 5. The CDR3 length is 15 residues. CDR1 is LNHDA, CDR2 SQIVND, per germline (reference sequence). Here the CDR3 DNA reads TGTGCCAGTAGTCTAGCGGGTGTAGACCAAGAGACCCAGTACTTC. Amino acid sequence: CASSLAGVDQETQYF.

The sample holds one count of this clone. The chain joins TRBV7-8 to TRBJ2-1, with 9 nucleotides matching TRBD2. Germline V gene lookup returns CDR1 SGHVS and CDR2 FQNEAQ. Unmatched junction bases numbered 8, after V lost 1 base and J lost 10 bases. The CDR3 loop spans 15 amino acids. CDR3 DNA sequence: TGTGCCAGCAGCTTAGATTGGCGGGAGGGGCAGGAGCAGTTCTTC. Translating gives CASSLDWREGQEQFF.

This clone came up a few times. The chain has TRBV5-4 and TRBJ2-7, with 10 bases aligning to TRBD2. This CDR3 has 17 residues. Trimming at V came to 4 bases and at J to 1 base, leaving 11 bases not matched to a gene. Germline CDR1 SGHNT, CDR2 YYREEE (reference sequence). In DNA, the CDR3 is TGTGCCAGCAGCCTTGGGACTAGCGAACTTAGGTCCTACGAGCAGTACTTC. Protein: CASSLGTSELRSYEQYF.

This clone has a single count. The V and J genes are TRBV28 and TRBJ1-1; D not resolved. The germline V gene has CDR1 MDHEN and CDR2 SYDVKM. The ends were cut back, 3 bases at V and 1 base at J, with 6 bases in the middle. This CDR3 is 13 amino acids long. This CDR3 is CASSLSWNTEAFF. The CDR3 nucleotides are TGTGCCAGCAGTTTGAGCTGGAACACTGAAGCTTTCTTT.

The rearrangement joins TRBV7-7 to TRBJ2-5, with a weak D call TRBD2 (6 bases). The germline CDR1 and CDR2 sequences are SSHAT and FNYEAQ (reference sequence). V shed 3 bases and J shed 4 bases, with 12 bases lying between them. This CDR3 has 14 residues. CDR3 sequence reads: CASSLDTSSETQYF. The CDR3 nucleotides read TGTGCCAGCAGCTTGGACACTAGCTCAGAGACCCAGTACTTC.